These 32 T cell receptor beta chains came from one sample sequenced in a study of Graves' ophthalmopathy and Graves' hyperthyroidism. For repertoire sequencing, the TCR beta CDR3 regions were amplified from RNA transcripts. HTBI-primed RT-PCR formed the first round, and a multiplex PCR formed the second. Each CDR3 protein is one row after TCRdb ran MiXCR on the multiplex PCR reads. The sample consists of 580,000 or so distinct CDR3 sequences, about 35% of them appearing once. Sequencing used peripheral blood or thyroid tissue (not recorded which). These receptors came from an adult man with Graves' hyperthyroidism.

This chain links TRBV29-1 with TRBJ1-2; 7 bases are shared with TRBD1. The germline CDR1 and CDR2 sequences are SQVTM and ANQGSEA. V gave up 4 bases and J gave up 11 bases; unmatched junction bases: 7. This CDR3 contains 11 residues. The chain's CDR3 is CSVGGEGAYTF. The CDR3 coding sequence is TGCAGCGTTGGGGGTGAGGGGGCATACACCTTC.

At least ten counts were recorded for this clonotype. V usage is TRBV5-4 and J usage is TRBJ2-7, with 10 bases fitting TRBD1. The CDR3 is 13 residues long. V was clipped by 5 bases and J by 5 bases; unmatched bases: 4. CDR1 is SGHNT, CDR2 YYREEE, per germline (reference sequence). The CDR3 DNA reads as TGTGCCAGCAGTCGACAGGGGGCGAACGAGCAGTACTTC. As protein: CASSRQGANEQYF.

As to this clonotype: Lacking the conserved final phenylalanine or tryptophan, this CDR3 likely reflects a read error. CDR3 amino acids: CASSRDRNQPQHL. The CDR3, as DNA: TGTGCCAGTAGTAGAGACAGGAATCAGCCCCAGCATTTG. The rearrangement joins TRBV19 to TRBJ1-5, with D maybe TRBD1 (6 bases). The V gene's germline CDR1 is LNHDA and CDR2 SQIVND (reference sequence). Trimming took off 4 bases at V and 4 bases at J, with 8 bases between the two ends. This CDR3 has 13 amino acids.

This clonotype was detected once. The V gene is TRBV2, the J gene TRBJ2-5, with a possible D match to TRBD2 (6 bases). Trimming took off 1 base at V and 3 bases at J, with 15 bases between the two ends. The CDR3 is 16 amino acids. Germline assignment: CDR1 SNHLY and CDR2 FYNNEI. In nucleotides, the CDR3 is TGTGCCAGCAGTGAAGATGCGGTAGCGGAAAAAGAGACCCAGTACTTC. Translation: CASSEDAVAEKETQYF.

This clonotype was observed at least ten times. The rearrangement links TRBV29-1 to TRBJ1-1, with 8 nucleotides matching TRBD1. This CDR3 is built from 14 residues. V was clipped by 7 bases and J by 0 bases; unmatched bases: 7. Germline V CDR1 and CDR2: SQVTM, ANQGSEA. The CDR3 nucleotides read TGCAGCGCACGGACAGGGACCATGAACACTGAAGCTTTCTTT. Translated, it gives CSARTGTMNTEAFF.

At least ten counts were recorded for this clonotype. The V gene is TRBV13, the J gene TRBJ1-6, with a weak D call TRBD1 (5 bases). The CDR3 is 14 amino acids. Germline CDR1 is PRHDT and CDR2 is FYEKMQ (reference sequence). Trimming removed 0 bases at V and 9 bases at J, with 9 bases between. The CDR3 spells CASSLGLGVSPLHF. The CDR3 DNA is TGTGCCAGCAGCTTAGGACTGGGGGTTTCACCCCTCCACTTT. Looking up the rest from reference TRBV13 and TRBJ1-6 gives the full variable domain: AAGVIQSPRHLIKEKRETATLKCYPIPRHDTVYWYQQGPGQDPQFLISFYEKMQSDKGSIPDRFSAQQFSDYHSELNMSSLELGDSALYFCASSLGLGVSPLHFGNGTRLTVT.

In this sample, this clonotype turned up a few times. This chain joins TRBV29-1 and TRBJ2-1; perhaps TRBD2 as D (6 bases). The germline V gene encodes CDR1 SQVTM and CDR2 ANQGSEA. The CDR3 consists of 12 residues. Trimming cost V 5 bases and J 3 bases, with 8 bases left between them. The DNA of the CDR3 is TGCAGCGTTTCGGGGGTCTACAATGAGCAGTTCTTC. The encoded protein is CSVSGVYNEQFF.

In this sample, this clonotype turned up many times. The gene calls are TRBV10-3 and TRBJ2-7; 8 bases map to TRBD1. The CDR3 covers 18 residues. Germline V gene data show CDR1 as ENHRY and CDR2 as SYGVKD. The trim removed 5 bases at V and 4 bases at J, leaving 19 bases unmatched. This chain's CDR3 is CAISPDRGRLEKAYEQYF. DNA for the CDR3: TGTGCCATCAGTCCCGACAGGGGACGGCTCGAGAAAGCTTACGAGCAGTACTTC.

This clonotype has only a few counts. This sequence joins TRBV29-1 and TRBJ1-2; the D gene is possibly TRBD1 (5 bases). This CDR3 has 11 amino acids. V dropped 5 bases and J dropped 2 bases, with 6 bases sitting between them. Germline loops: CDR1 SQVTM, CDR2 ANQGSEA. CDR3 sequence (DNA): TGCAGCGTTCCAGGGAACTATGGCTACACCTTC. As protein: CSVPGNYGYTF.

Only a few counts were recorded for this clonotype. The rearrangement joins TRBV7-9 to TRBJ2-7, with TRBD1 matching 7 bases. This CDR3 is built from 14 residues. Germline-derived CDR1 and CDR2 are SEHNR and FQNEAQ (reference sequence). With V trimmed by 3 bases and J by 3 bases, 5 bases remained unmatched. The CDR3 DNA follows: TGTGCCAGCAGCTTCCGGGACAGTTTCTACGAGCAGTACTTC. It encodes CASSFRDSFYEQYF.

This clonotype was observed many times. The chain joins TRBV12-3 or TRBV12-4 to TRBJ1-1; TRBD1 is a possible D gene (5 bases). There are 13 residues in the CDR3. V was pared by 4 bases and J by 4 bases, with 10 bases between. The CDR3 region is CASSSGGGTEAFF. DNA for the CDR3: TGTGCCAGCAGTTCGGGGGGAGGCACTGAAGCTTTCTTT.

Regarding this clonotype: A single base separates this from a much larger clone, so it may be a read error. CDR3 in amino acids: CASSPRTSPGELLF. The CDR3 nucleotides are TGTGCCAGCAGCCCGCGGACTAGCCCCGGGGAGCTGCTTTTT. V gene TRBV7-2 combines with J gene TRBJ2-2, with TRBD2 matching 8 bases. Germline CDR1 and CDR2: SGHTA and FQGNSA. This CDR3 spans 14 amino acids.

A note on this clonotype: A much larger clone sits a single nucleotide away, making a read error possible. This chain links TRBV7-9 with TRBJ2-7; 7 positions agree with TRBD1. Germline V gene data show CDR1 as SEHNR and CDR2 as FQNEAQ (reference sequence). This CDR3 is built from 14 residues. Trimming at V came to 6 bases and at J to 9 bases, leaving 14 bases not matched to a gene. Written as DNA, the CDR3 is TGTGCCAGCAGTTTCCGGACAGGCATCTCCGGGCAGTACTTC. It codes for CASSFRTGISGQYF.

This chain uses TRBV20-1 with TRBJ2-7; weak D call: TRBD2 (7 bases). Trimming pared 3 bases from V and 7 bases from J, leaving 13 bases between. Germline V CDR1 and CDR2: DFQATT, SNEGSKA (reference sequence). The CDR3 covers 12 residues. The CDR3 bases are TGCAGTGCTAGGCGCGGGGGCAATGAGCAGTACTTC. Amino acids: CSARRGGNEQYF.

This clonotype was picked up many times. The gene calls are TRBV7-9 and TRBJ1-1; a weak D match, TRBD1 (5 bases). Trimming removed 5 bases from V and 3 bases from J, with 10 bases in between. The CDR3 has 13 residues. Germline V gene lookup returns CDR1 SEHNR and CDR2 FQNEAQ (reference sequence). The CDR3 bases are TGTGCCAGCAGCGCCGGGACTTACACTGAAGCTTTCTTT. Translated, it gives CASSAGTYTEAFF.

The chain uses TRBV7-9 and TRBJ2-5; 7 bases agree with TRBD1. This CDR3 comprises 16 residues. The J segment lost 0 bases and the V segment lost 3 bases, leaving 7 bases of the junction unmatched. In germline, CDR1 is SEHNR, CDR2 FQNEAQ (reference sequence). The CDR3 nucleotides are TGTGCCAGCAGCTTCCGGGACAGAGCGAACCAAGAGACCCAGTACTTC. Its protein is CASSFRDRANQETQYF.

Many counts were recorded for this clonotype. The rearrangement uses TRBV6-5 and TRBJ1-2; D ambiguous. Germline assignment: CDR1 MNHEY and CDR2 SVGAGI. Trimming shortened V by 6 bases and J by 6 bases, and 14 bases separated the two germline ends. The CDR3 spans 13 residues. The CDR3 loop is CASSPPGFDGYTF. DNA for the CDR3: TGTGCCAGCAGCCCACCGGGATTTGATGGCTACACCTTC.

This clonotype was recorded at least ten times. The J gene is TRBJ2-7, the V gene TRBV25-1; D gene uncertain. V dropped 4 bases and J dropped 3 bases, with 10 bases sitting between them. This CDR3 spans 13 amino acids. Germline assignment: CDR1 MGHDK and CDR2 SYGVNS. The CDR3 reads CASSVQGYYEQYF. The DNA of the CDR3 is TGTGCCAGCAGTGTTCAAGGGTACTACGAGCAGTACTTC.

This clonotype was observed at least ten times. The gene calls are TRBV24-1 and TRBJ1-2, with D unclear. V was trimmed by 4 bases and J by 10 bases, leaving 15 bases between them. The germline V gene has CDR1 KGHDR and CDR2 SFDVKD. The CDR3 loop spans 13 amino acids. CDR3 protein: CATSESQTGDYTF. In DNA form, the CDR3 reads TGTGCCACCAGTGAATCACAAACCGGCGACTACACCTTC.

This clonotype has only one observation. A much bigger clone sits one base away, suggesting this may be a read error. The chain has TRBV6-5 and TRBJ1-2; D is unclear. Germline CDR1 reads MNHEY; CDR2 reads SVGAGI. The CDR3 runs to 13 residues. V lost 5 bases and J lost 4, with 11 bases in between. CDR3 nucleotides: TGTGCCAGCAGTGACCCAGAGACCTATGGCTACACCTTC. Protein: CASSDPETYGYTF.

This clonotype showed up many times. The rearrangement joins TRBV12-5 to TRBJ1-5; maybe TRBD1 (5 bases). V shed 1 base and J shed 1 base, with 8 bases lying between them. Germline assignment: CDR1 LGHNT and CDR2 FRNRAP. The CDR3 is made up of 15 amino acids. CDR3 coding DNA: TGTGCTAGTGGTTTGGGTGCAGGGAGCAATCAGCCCCAGCATTTT. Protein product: CASGLGAGSNQPQHF.

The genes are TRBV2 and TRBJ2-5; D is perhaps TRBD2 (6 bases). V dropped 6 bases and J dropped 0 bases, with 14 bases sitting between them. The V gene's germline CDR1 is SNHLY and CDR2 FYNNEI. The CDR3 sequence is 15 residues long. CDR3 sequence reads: CASSEIRGNQETQYF. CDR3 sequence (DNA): TGTGCCAGCAGCGAAATCCGGGGGAACCAAGAGACCCAGTACTTC. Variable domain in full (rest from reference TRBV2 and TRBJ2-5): EPEVTQTPSHQVTQMGQEVILRCVPISNHLYFYWYRQILGQKVEFLVSFYNNEISEKSEIFDDQFSVERPDGSNFTLKIRSTKLEDSAMYFCASSEIRGNQETQYFGPGTRLLVL.

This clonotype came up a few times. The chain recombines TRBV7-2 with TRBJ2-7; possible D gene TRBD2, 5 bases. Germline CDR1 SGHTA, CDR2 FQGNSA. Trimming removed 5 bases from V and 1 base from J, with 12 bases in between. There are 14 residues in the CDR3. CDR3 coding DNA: TGTGCCAGCAGCCCGAGACGGGATTCCTACGAGCAGTACTTC. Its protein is CASSPRRDSYEQYF.

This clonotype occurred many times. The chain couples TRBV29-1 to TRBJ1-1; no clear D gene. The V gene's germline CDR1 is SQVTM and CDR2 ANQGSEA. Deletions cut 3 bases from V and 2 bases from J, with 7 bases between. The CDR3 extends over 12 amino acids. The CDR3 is CSVDDGNTEAFF. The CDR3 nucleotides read TGCAGCGTTGACGACGGAAACACTGAAGCTTTCTTT. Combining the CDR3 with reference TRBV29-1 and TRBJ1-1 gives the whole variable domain SAVISQKPSRDICQRGTSLTIQCQVDSQVTMMFWYRQQPGQSLTLIATANQGSEATYESGFVIDKFPISRPNLTFSTLTVSNMSPEDSSIYLCSVDDGNTEAFFGQGTRLTVV.

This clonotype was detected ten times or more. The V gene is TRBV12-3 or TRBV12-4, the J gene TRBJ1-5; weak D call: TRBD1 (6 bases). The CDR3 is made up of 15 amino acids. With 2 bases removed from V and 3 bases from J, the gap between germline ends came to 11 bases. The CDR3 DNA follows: TGTGCCAGCAGTTTAAAACAGGGCCACAATCAGCCCCAGCATTTT. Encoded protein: CASSLKQGHNQPQHF.

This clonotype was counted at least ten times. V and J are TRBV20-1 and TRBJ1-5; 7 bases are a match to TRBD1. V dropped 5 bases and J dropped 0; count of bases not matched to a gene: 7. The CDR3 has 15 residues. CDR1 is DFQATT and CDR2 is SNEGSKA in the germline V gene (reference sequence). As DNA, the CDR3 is TGCAGTGCTCCCCAGGGGGGATATAGCAATCAGCCCCAGCATTTT. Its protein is CSAPQGGYSNQPQHF.

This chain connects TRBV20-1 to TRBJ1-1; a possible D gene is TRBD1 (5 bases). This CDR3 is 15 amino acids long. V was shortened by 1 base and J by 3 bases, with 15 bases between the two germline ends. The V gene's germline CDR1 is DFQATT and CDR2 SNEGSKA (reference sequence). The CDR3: CSARVGVGDHTEAFF. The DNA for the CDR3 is TGCAGTGCTAGAGTTGGTGTAGGGGACCACACTGAAGCTTTCTTT.

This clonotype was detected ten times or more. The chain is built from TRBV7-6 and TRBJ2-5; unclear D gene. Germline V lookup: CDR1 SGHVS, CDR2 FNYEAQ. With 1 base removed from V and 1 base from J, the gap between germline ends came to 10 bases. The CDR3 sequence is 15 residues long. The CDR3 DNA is TGTGCCAGCAGCTTAGTGTTCGGTTCCCAAGAGACCCAGTACTTC. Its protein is CASSLVFGSQETQYF.

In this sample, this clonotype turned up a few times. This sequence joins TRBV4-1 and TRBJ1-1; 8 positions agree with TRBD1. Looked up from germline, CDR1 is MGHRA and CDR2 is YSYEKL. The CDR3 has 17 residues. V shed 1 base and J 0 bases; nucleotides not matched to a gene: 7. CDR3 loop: CASSQAGQGKMNTEAFF. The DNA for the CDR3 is TGCGCCAGCAGCCAAGCTGGACAGGGTAAGATGAACACTGAAGCTTTCTTT.

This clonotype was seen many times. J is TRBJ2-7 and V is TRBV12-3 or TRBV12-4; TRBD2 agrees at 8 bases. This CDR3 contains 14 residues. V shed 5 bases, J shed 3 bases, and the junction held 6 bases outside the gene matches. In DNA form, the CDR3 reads TGTGCCAGCAGTATGAGCGGGAGAGGCTACGAGCAGTACTTC. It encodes CASSMSGRGYEQYF.

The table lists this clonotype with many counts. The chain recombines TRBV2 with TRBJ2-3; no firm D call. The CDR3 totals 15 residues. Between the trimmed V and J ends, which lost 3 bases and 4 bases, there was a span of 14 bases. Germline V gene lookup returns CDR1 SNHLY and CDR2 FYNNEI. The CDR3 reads CASSDGSYLADTQYF. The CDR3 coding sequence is TGTGCCAGCAGTGACGGTAGTTACTTGGCAGATACGCAGTATTTT.

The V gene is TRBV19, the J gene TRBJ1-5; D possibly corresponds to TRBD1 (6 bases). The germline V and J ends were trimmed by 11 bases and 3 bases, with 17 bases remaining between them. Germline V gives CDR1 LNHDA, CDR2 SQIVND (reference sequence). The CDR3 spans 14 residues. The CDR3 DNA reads TGTGCCGGCAGTTCAGGGGCCTTCAATCAGCCCCAGCATTTT. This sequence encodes CAGSSGAFNQPQHF.